This T cell receptor beta chain came from a study of beta chain features in type 1 diabetes. As every portion of the isolated RNA was reverse transcribed, the sequencing read expressed TCRB transcripts. The protocol was immunoSEQ multiplex PCR, while the TCRdb copy is restricted to in-frame clones and leaves out a portion. The repertoire includes approximately 150,000 clones, 7.5% to 9.5% of them detected once, and approximately 2.2% sits in the top ten. On this clone: No antigen is known for it.

CDR1 and CDR2 (germline): SGDLS, YYNGEE. Deletions cut 2 bases from V and 3 bases from J, with 12 bases between. The CDR3 contains 15 residues. Study-level points and caveats: Patients' naive, central memory and regulatory TCRB repertoires appeared more alike than those of healthy donors.

The sequenced sample consisted of central memory CD4+ T cells from blood. The clonotype comes from a woman aged 18-29 years in good health. The chain is built from TRBV9 and TRBJ1-5, with D perhaps TRBD1 (6 bases). In DNA, the CDR3 is TGTGCCAGCAGCGTGACTGGACAGAACAATCAGCCCCAGCATTTT. Its protein is CASSVTGQNNQPQHF.